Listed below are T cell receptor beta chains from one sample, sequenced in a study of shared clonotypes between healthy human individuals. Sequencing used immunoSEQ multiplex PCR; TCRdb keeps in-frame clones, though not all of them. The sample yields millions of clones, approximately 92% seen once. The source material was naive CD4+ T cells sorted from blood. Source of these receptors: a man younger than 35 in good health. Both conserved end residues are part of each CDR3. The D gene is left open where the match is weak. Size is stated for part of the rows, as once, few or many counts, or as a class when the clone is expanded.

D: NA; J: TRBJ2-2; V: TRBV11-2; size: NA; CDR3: CASTSRGTHTGELFF; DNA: TGTGCCAGCACCAGCAGGGGTACCCACACCGGGGAGCTGTTTTTT
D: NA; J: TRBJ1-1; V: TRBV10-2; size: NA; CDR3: CASTRAFAFTEAFF; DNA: TGCGCCAGCACGAGGGCTTTCGCGTTCACTGAAGCTTTCTTT
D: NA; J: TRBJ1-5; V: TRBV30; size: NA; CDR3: CAWSVKGYTQPQHF; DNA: TGTGCCTGGAGTGTAAAAGGGTATACTCAGCCCCAGCATTTT
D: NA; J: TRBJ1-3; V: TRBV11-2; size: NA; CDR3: CASSLGAGSGNTIYF; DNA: TGTGCCAGCAGCTTAGGGGCGGGCTCTGGAAACACCATATATTTT
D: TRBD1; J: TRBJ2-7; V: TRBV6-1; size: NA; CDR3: CASRGGTTYEQYF; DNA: TGTGCCAGCAGAGGGGGCACAACCTACGAGCAGTACTTC
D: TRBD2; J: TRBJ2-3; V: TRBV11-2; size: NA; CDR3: CASSLSLAGATDTQYF; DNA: TGTGCCAGCAGCTTAAGCCTAGCGGGAGCCACAGATACGCAGTATTTT
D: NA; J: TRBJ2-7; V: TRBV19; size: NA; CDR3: CASSHRDTSYEQYF; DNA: TGTGCCAGTAGTCACCGGGACACGTCCTACGAGCAGTACTTC
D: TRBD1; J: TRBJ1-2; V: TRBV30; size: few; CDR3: CAWSVQGNGYTF; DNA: TGTGCCTGGAGTGTACAGGGGAATGGCTACACCTTC
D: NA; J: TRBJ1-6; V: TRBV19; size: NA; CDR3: CASKGRGASYSPLHF; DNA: TGTGCCAGTAAAGGAAGGGGGGCGAGTTATTCACCCCTCCACTTT
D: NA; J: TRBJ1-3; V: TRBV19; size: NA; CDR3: CASRALGEDSGNTIYF; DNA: TGTGCCTCGAGGGCGTTAGGGGAGGACTCTGGAAACACCATATATTTT
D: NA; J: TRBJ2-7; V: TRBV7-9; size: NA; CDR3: CASSLGRGREQYF; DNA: TGTGCCAGCAGCTTAGGTCGGGGCAGGGAGCAGTACTTC
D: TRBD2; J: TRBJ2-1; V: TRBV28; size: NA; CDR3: CASSPTGGIRDEQFF; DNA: TGTGCCAGCAGCCCCACCGGGGGGATCAGGGATGAGCAGTTCTTC
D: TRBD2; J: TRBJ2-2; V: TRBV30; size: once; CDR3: CAWRRIAGTGELFF; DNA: TGTGCCTGGAGAAGAATAGCGGGAACCGGGGAGCTGTTTTTT
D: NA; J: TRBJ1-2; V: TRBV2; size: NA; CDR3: CASPLSGGYTF; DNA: TGTGCCAGCCCCTTGTCGGGAGGCTACACCTTC
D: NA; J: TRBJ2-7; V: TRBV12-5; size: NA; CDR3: CASGLEPYEQYF; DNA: TGTGCTAGTGGTTTGGAACCCTACGAGCAGTACTTC
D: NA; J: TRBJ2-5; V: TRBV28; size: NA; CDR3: CASSLPGPGPRETQYF; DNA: TGTGCCAGCAGTTTGCCGGGCCCGGGACCGAGAGAGACCCAGTACTTC
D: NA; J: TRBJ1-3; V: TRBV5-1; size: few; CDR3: CASSLEGSGNTIYF; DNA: TGCGCCAGCAGCTTGGAGGGATCTGGAAACACCATATATTTT
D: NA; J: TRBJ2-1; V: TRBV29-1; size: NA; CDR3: CSVESLLRERTSYNEQFF; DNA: TGCAGCGTTGAGAGCCTCCTACGGGAGAGAACCTCCTACAATGAGCAGTTCTTC
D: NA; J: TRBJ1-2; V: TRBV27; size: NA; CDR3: CASSRNTGLYGYTF; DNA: TGTGCCAGCAGCCGAAATACAGGCCTCTATGGCTACACCTTC
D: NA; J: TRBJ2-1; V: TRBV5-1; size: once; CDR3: CASSSPGQSYNEQFF; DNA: TGCGCCAGCAGTTCCCCGGGACAATCCTACAATGAGCAGTTCTTC
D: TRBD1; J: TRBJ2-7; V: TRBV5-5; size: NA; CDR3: CASSLRETGGYEQYF; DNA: TGTGCCAGCAGCTTACGGGAGACAGGGGGATACGAGCAGTACTTC
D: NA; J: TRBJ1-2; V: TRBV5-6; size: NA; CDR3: CASSLQGYYGYTF; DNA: TGTGCCAGCAGCTTGCAGGGTTACTATGGCTACACCTTC
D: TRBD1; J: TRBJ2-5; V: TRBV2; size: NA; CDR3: CAGTGDQETQYF; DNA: TGTGCCGGTACAGGGGACCAAGAGACCCAGTACTTC
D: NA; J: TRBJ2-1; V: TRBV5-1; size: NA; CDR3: CASSLAGYSYNEQFF; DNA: TGCGCCAGCAGCTTGGCGGGGTATTCCTACAATGAGCAGTTCTTC
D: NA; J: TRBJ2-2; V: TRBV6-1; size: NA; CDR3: CASSEQGTGNTGELFF; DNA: TGTGCCAGCAGTGAACAGGGAACAGGGAACACCGGGGAGCTGTTTTTT
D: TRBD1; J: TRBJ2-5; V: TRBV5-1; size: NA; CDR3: CASSVTGQVGETQYF; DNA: TGCGCCAGCAGCGTAACCGGACAGGTGGGGGAGACCCAGTACTTC
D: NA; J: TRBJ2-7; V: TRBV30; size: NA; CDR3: CAWSVRPMQYEQYF; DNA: TGTGCCTGGAGTGTACGCCCAATGCAATACGAGCAGTACTTC
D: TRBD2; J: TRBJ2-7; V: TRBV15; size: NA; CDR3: CATSRGTSGRSNREQYF; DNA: TGTGCCACCAGCAGAGGGACTAGCGGGAGAAGCAATCGCGAGCAGTACTTC
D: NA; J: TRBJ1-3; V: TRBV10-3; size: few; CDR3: CAISDRVNTIYF; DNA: TGTGCCATCAGTGACAGGGTGAACACCATATATTTT
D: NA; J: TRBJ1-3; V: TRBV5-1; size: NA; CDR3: CASSDGLAGVGGNTIYF; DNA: TGCGCCAGCAGCGATGGCCTGGCAGGTGTTGGTGGAAACACCATATATTTT
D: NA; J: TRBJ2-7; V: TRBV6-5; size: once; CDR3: CASSYSQGEQYF; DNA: TGTGCCAGCAGTTACTCGCAGGGCGAGCAGTACTTC